One and the same sample provided the 5 T cell receptor beta chains below, sequenced in a study of cytotoxic CD8 clonotypes in ibrutinib-treated CLL. TCRdb's table, derived via immunoSEQ multiplex PCR, lists solely in-frame clones and lacks some. This sample yields approximately 200,000 clones, of which about 72% are seen a single time; about an eighth belongs to the top ten. This specimen consisted of PBMCs, obtained after 24 months of ibrutinib treatment. The receptor set was obtained from a human donor with chronic lymphocytic leukemia.

The chain recombines TRBV6-5 with TRBJ1-4; TRBD1 might be the D (5 bases). CDR3 length equals 15 residues. Germline V lookup: CDR1 MNHEY, CDR2 SVGAGI. V was cut by 2 bases and J by 7 bases, with 14 bases left in between. The DNA for the CDR3 is TGTGCCAGCAGTTACAACGGCAGGGTGGGTGAAAAACTGTTTTTT. Translating it yields CASSYNGRVGEKLFF.

About this clone: A junction boundary mismatches the germline segment, possibly from a read error. The rearrangement uses TRBV15 and TRBJ2-3; D remains ambiguous. Germline CDR1 is LNHNV and CDR2 is YYDKDF (reference sequence). The CDR3 totals 15 residues. The DNA of the CDR3 is TGTGCCACCAGCAGAGATATAGTGGCCACAAATACGCAGTATTTT. Translated, it gives CATSRDIVATNTQYF.

CDR3 DNA sequence: TGCGCCAGCAACCCCTTTCCGGGGGCAGATACGCAGTATTTT. Its protein is CASNPFPGADTQYF. This chain joins TRBV10-1 and TRBJ2-3, with D maybe TRBD2 (6 bases). The V gene lost 7 bases and the J gene lost 4 bases, with 15 bases spanning the gap. This CDR3 has 14 amino acids. Germline V gene sequence: CDR1 WNHNN, CDR2 SYGVQD (reference sequence).

This sequence joins TRBV15 and TRBJ2-7, with D possibly matching TRBD2 (6 bases). The CDR3 consists of 14 residues. V lost 4 bases and J 3 bases, leaving 13 bases between the germline ends. Germline values: CDR1 LNHNV, CDR2 YYDKDF (reference sequence). The CDR3: CATSTGGTDYEQYF. CDR3 DNA sequence: TGTGCCACCAGCACAGGAGGGACGGACTACGAGCAGTACTTC.

The chain has TRBV6-6 and TRBJ2-7; 8 positions match TRBD2. V trimming: 5 bases; J trimming: 3 bases; junction bases outside the gene matches: 3. The CDR3 covers 13 residues. The germline V gene has CDR1 MNHNY and CDR2 SVGAGI (reference sequence). The CDR3 region has the DNA TGTGCCAGCAGTGGACTAGCACACTACGAGCAGTACTTC. This codes for CASSGLAHYEQYF.